Below, 8 T cell receptor beta chains from the same sample are listed, as sequenced in a study of persistence of HIV-infected CD4 T cells. Anti-CD3/anti-CD28 beads served as a nonspecific positive control stimulus. Responding CD4+ T cells were sorted by upregulation of both CD40 ligand and CD69. For these receptors, no antigen is known. The libraries were made with immunoSEQ version 4 in survey mode. Method: immunoSEQ multiplex PCR; TCRdb's copy keeps in-frame clones and lacks some. Of 35,000 to 50,000 clones listed, around 90% are singletons. Sequencing used CD4+ T cells sorted from PBMCs after roughly 18-hour stimulation, obtained from a patient who received antiretroviral therapy. The source of these receptors is an adult man with HIV who was CMV-seropositive.

The CDR3 nucleotides read TGTGCCAGCAGTGGGGAGGAGGGGCAGCCCCAGCATTTT. As protein: CASSGEEGQPQHF. This chain links TRBV6-4 with TRBJ1-5; the D gene is possibly TRBD1 (5 bases). Germline CDR1 and CDR2: MRHNA and SNTAGT. This CDR3 has 13 amino acids. V lost 4 bases, J lost 7 bases, and 11 bases lay in between.

This rearrangement joins TRBV24-1 to TRBJ2-2; 7 positions agree with TRBD2. CDR3 size: 16 residues. In germline, CDR1 is KGHDR, CDR2 SFDVKD. V lost 0 bases to trimming and J lost 7 bases; unmatched junction nucleotides: 7. The CDR3 is CATSDLQGGSNGELFF. The CDR3 region has the DNA TGTGCCACCAGTGATTTGCAGGGAGGGTCGAACGGGGAGCTGTTTTTT.

The chain recombines TRBV2 with TRBJ1-2; 11 nucleotides align to TRBD1. The CDR3 is 17 amino acids. Germline CDR1 reads SNHLY; CDR2 reads FYNNEI. V shed 11 bases, J shed 2 bases, and the junction held 16 bases outside the gene matches. CDR3 DNA: TGTGCCCGACCCCCCCGGGACAGGGGGGCCTCGAACTATGGCTACACCTTC. Amino acids: CARPPRDRGASNYGYTF.

V and J are TRBV19 and TRBJ1-4; unclear D gene. Trimming took 3 bases from V and 10 from J, leaving 9 bases between them. The germline CDR1 and CDR2 sequences are LNHDA and SQIVND (reference sequence). The CDR3 has 12 amino acids. The CDR3 region has the DNA TGTGCCAGTAGTATGGGGAATCTAAAACTGTTTTTT. Translating gives CASSMGNLKLFF.

The V and J genes are TRBV5-1 and TRBJ2-7; 12 nucleotides align to TRBD1. V dropped 5 bases and J dropped 7; count of bases not matched to a gene: 10. The CDR3 has 15 amino acids. Germline CDR1 and CDR2: SGHRS and YFSETQ. The CDR3: CASRPGDRGREEQYF. In nucleotides, the CDR3 is TGCGCCAGCAGGCCTGGGGACAGGGGGCGTGAGGAGCAGTACTTC. Drawing the rest from reference TRBV5-1 and TRBJ2-7, the complete variable domain is KAGVTQTPRYLIKTRGQQVTLSCSPISGHRSVSWYQQTPGQGLQFLFEYFSETQRNKGNFPGRFSGRQFSNSRSEMNVSTLELGDSALYLCASRPGDRGREEQYFGPGTRLTVT.

This clone was counted once. The chain recombines TRBV5-4 with TRBJ2-5; D unresolved. In germline, CDR1 is SGHNT, CDR2 YYREEE (reference sequence). With 5 bases removed from V and 1 base from J, the gap between germline ends came to 12 bases. The CDR3 totals 14 residues. Here the CDR3 DNA reads TGTGCCAGCAGTCTTCGTGTAGCCCAAGAGACCCAGTACTTC. It codes for CASSLRVAQETQYF.

This clone appeared once. The V call is TRBV12-3 or TRBV12-4, the J call TRBJ1-1; D not resolved. The V and J ends lost 2 bases and 4 bases respectively, with 8 bases between them. CDR3 length: 13 amino acids. For the CDR3, the DNA is TGTGCCAGCAGTTTAAGGGAGAGCACTGAAGCTTTCTTT. Translating it yields CASSLRESTEAFF.

The rearrangement links TRBV19 to TRBJ1-1, with 7 bases that match TRBD1. The CDR3 is made up of 14 amino acids. Germline CDR1 and CDR2: LNHDA and SQIVND (reference sequence). The V and J ends lost 7 bases and 3 bases, in that order; junction bases with no gene match: 8. CDR3 protein: CASTPTGFYTEAFF. CDR3 DNA sequence: TGTGCCAGTACCCCGACAGGGTTTTACACTGAAGCTTTCTTT.